These 30 T cell receptor beta chains originate from one sample sequenced in a study of shared clonotypes between healthy human individuals. Profiled with immunoSEQ multiplex PCR; TCRdb holds only in-frame clones, not every one. The sample contains about 980,000 clones, over 60% of which appear only once. Sequencing was done on a sample of memory CD4+ T cells sorted from blood. This sample's subset: CD45RA-negative fraction. Receptor source: a man aged 18-30 years in good health.

The V gene is TRBV5-1, the J gene TRBJ1-3; D call uncertain. The CDR3 extends over 16 amino acids. CDR1 SGHRS and CDR2 YFSETQ come from the germline V gene. Between the trimmed V and J ends, which lost 0 bases and 2 bases, there was a span of 12 bases. The CDR3 reads CASSLVEGFTGNTIYF. CDR3 nucleotide sequence: TGCGCCAGCAGCTTGGTTGAGGGTTTCACTGGAAACACCATATATTTT. Using reference TRBV5-1 and TRBJ1-3 for the parts outside the CDR3, the full variable domain is KAGVTQTPRYLIKTRGQQVTLSCSPISGHRSVSWYQQTPGQGLQFLFEYFSETQRNKGNFPGRFSGRQFSNSRSEMNVSTLELGDSALYLCASSLVEGFTGNTIYFGEGSWLTVV.

This clone appeared a single time. The chain recombines TRBV5-1 with TRBJ2-2; no clear D. The V gene lost 5 bases and the J gene lost 4 bases, with 12 bases spanning the gap. This CDR3 is built from 14 residues. Germline CDR1 and CDR2: SGHRS and YFSETQ. The CDR3 region is CASRLSTATGELFF. Here the CDR3 DNA reads TGCGCCAGCAGACTTTCCACAGCCACCGGGGAGCTGTTTTTT.

The V and J genes are TRBV15 and TRBJ2-7; the D gene is possibly TRBD2 (6 bases). This CDR3 has 14 residues. Germline V CDR1 and CDR2: LNHNV, YYDKDF (reference sequence). V lost 1 base and J lost 6, with 13 bases in between. CDR3 nucleotide sequence: TGTGCCACCAGCAGAGGCGGGGTGTCGGGCGAGCAGTACTTC. It translates to CATSRGGVSGEQYF. Based on the CDR3 plus reference TRBV15 and TRBJ2-7, the full variable domain is DAMVIQNPRYQVTQFGKPVTLSCSQTLNHNVMYWYQQKSSQAPKLLFHYYDKDFNNEADTPDNFQSRRPNTSFCFLDIRSPGLGDTAMYLCATSRGGVSGEQYFGPGTRLTVT.

This clone was seen a few times. V gene TRBV10-3 combines with J gene TRBJ1-2; unclear D gene. The ends were cut back, 3 bases at V and 1 base at J, with 15 bases in the middle. There are 16 residues in the CDR3. Looked up from germline, CDR1 is ENHRY and CDR2 is SYGVKD. The DNA for the CDR3 is TGTGCCATCAGTGAACCCACCGGCAGTTTTAACTATGGCTACACCTTC. Its protein is CAISEPTGSFNYGYTF.

Concerning this clone: The same CDR3 arises from other DNA sequences in this sample as well. This chain joins TRBV11-2 and TRBJ2-5; 7 bases fit TRBD2. This CDR3 region has 13 residues. The V segment lost 3 bases and the J segment 5 bases; nucleotides outside the gene matches: 3. The germline CDR1 and CDR2 sequences are SGHAT and FQNNGV. The CDR3 loop reads CASSFSGQETQYF. The CDR3 DNA reads as TGTGCCAGCAGCTTTAGCGGGCAGGAGACCCAGTACTTC.

The chain combines TRBV5-1 with TRBJ2-2; D is unresolved. Trimming took off 0 bases at V and 5 bases at J, with 5 bases between the two ends. The CDR3 has 13 residues. Germline V CDR1 and CDR2: SGHRS, YFSETQ. Here the CDR3 DNA reads TGCGCCAGCAGCTTGGAATTGACCGGGGAGCTGTTTTTT. It yields the protein CASSLELTGELFF. Based on the CDR3 plus reference TRBV5-1 and TRBJ2-2, the full variable domain is KAGVTQTPRYLIKTRGQQVTLSCSPISGHRSVSWYQQTPGQGLQFLFEYFSETQRNKGNFPGRFSGRQFSNSRSEMNVSTLELGDSALYLCASSLELTGELFFGEGSRLTVL.

The rearrangement joins TRBV6-5 to TRBJ2-7, with D possibly matching TRBD2 (7 bases). The V end was cut by 0 bases, the J end by 4 bases, with 16 bases between. Germline CDR1 and CDR2: MNHEY and SVGAGI. The CDR3 is 16 residues long. CDR3 in amino acids: CASSYSSRGGKYEQYF. CDR3 nucleotide sequence: TGTGCCAGCAGTTACTCGAGCAGGGGAGGGAAGTACGAGCAGTACTTC.

This clone has only a few counts. V gene TRBV5-4 combines with J gene TRBJ1-5; D is unresolved. V lost 1 base to trimming and J lost 5 bases, with 4 bases between them. The CDR3 is 12 residues long. The germline V gene encodes CDR1 SGHNT and CDR2 YYREEE (reference sequence). CDR3 nucleotide sequence: TGTGCCAGCAGCTTGTACGATCAGCCCCAGCATTTT. The encoded protein is CASSLYDQPQHF.

This clone came up a few times. The genes are TRBV11-2 and TRBJ2-1; D might be TRBD2 (6 bases). This CDR3 region has 15 residues. The V gene lost 2 bases and the J gene lost 10 bases, with 18 bases spanning the gap. CDR1 and CDR2 from the germline V gene are SGHAT and FQNNGV. The CDR3 is CASSLSHELAGEQFF. The DNA of the CDR3 is TGTGCCAGCAGCTTATCCCATGAACTAGCCGGCGAGCAGTTCTTC.

The V call is TRBV7-8, the J call TRBJ2-2, with D unresolved. Germline V lookup: CDR1 SGHVS, CDR2 FQNEAQ. Trimming shortened V by 3 bases and J by 2 bases, and 10 bases separated the two germline ends. The CDR3 is 15 amino acids. This chain's CDR3 is CASSFSRSNTGELFF. In DNA, the CDR3 is TGTGCCAGCAGCTTCTCGCGAAGTAACACCGGGGAGCTGTTTTTT.

The DNA of the CDR3 is TGTGCCAGCAGCTTCCCCTCGGGGGGGCCAAATGAGCAGTTCTTC. It encodes CASSFPSGGPNEQFF. The chain couples TRBV5-4 to TRBJ2-1; 8 nucleotides align to TRBD2. The CDR3 length is 15 residues. Trimming cost V 2 bases and J 7 bases; bases outside gene matches: 8. The germline CDR1 and CDR2 sequences are SGHNT and YYREEE (reference sequence).

The rearrangement links TRBV27 to TRBJ1-5, with TRBD1 identical over 7 bases. This CDR3 is built from 17 residues. The junction had 7 bases not matched to a gene; V was cut back by 2 bases and J by 0 bases. Germline-derived CDR1 and CDR2 are MNHEY and SMNVEV (reference sequence). The CDR3 DNA is TGTGCCAGCAGTTTAAGGGGACAGAGCCTTAGCAATCAGCCCCAGCATTTT. Protein product: CASSLRGQSLSNQPQHF.

This clone was found a few times. The chain employs TRBV19 and TRBJ1-1; D gene ambiguous. The CDR3 totals 15 residues. Trimming shortened V by 3 bases and J by 6 bases, and 17 bases separated the two germline ends. Germline CDR1 reads LNHDA; CDR2 reads SQIVND (reference sequence). The CDR3 region is CASSMIGLGFAEAFF. DNA of the CDR3: TGTGCCAGTAGTATGATCGGACTCGGGTTCGCTGAAGCTTTCTTT.

This chain joins TRBV15 and TRBJ1-1; D call uncertain. The CDR3 consists of 13 residues. Per germline, CDR1 LNHNV and CDR2 YYDKDF (reference sequence). The V end lost 2 bases, the J end lost 5 bases, and 9 bases lay between the germline ends. CDR3 bases: TGTGCCACCAGCAGACTGCCCCTAACTGAAGCTTTCTTT. The encoded protein is CATSRLPLTEAFF. Full variable domain (outside the CDR3, taken from reference TRBV15 and TRBJ1-1): DAMVIQNPRYQVTQFGKPVTLSCSQTLNHNVMYWYQQKSSQAPKLLFHYYDKDFNNEADTPDNFQSRRPNTSFCFLDIRSPGLGDTAMYLCATSRLPLTEAFFGQGTRLTVV.

The rearrangement links TRBV5-1 to TRBJ2-7, with a tentative D call TRBD1 (5 bases). This CDR3 comprises 14 residues. Germline V gene data show CDR1 as SGHRS and CDR2 as YFSETQ. Trimming stripped 0 bases from V and 5 bases from J, with 12 bases between. The chain's CDR3 is CASSLAPGSNEQYF. CDR3 DNA sequence: TGCGCCAGCAGCTTGGCTCCAGGGTCCAACGAGCAGTACTTC.

This chain joins TRBV5-8 and TRBJ1-6, with D perhaps TRBD1 (5 bases). With 4 bases removed from V and 0 bases from J, the gap between germline ends came to 8 bases. In germline, CDR1 is SGHTS, CDR2 YDEGEE. This CDR3 spans 15 amino acids. CDR3 region: CASSPGPSYNSPLHF. The CDR3 DNA follows: TGTGCCAGCAGCCCAGGGCCCTCCTATAATTCACCCCTCCACTTT.

This clone came up once. V is TRBV10-1 and J is TRBJ2-7, with 7 bases that match TRBD1. Germline loops: CDR1 WNHNN, CDR2 SYGVQD (reference sequence). Trimming cost V 10 bases and J 0 bases; bases outside gene matches: 9. The CDR3 contains 14 residues. In DNA, the CDR3 is TGCGCCACTCCAATGACAGGGAACTCCTACGAGCAGTACTTC. The encoded protein is CATPMTGNSYEQYF.

This chain links TRBV9 with TRBJ2-3, with D perhaps matching TRBD1 (5 bases). V was clipped by 1 base and J by 2 bases, with 8 bases between them. The CDR3 has 14 amino acids. Germline V gene lookup returns CDR1 SGDLS and CDR2 YYNGEE. As DNA, the CDR3 is TGTGCCAGCAGCGTACGACAGCACACAGATACGCAGTATTTT. It codes for CASSVRQHTDTQYF.

The rearrangement uses TRBV6-6 and TRBJ2-5, with D possibly matching TRBD1 (5 bases). The CDR3 length is 15 residues. Germline CDR1 reads MNHNY; CDR2 reads SVGAGI (reference sequence). The ends were cut back, 0 bases at V and 4 bases at J, with 12 bases in the middle. The CDR3 nucleotides are TGTGCCAGCAGTTACTCCCAGGGTCTCCCAGAGACCCAGTACTTC. It is translated as CASSYSQGLPETQYF.

This rearrangement joins TRBV2 to TRBJ2-5, with D possibly being TRBD2 (6 bases). This CDR3 is built from 13 residues. V was trimmed by 11 bases and J by 4 bases, leaving 17 bases between them. The V gene's germline CDR1 is SNHLY and CDR2 FYNNEI. CDR3 in DNA: TGTGCCGGGTCAGGCGGGATAGGAGAGACCCAGTACTTC. Translating it yields CAGSGGIGETQYF.

In this sample, this clone turned up once. The V gene is TRBV7-2, the J gene TRBJ2-2; 8 bases match TRBD1. V lost 5 bases, J lost 4 bases, and 6 bases stayed unmatched. CDR3 length: 15 amino acids. Per germline, CDR1 SGHTA and CDR2 FQGNSA. The CDR3 is CASSLGTGTTGELFF. The CDR3 nucleotides are TGTGCCAGCAGCCTCGGGACAGGCACCACCGGGGAGCTGTTTTTT.

This chain connects TRBV6-6 to TRBJ1-2; D remains unclear. Germline values: CDR1 MNHNY, CDR2 SVGAGI (reference sequence). Trimming stripped 0 bases from V and 5 bases from J, with 10 bases between. This CDR3 spans 14 amino acids. The CDR3: CASSYSAGVYGYTF. The CDR3 DNA follows: TGTGCCAGCAGTTACTCGGCGGGAGTTTATGGCTACACCTTC.

The genes are TRBV4-1 and TRBJ1-1; tentatively, D is TRBD1 (5 bases). Trimming took 4 bases from V and 0 from J, leaving 12 bases between them. This CDR3 has 15 amino acids. The germline gives CDR1 MGHRA, CDR2 YSYEKL. The CDR3 sequence: CASSRGDTLNTEAFF. As DNA, the CDR3 is TGCGCCAGCAGCCGAGGGGATACATTGAACACTGAAGCTTTCTTT.

In this sample, this clone turned up once. The J gene is TRBJ2-7, the V gene TRBV18; D remains ambiguous. The ends were cut back, 6 bases at V and 3 bases at J, with 12 bases in the middle. Germline-derived CDR1 and CDR2 are KGHSH and LQKENI. The CDR3 extends over 13 amino acids. CDR3 protein: CASSPRTDYEQYF. The CDR3 nucleotides are TGTGCCAGCTCGCCCCGGACGGACTACGAGCAGTACTTC. The full variable domain, in which reference TRBV18 and TRBJ2-7 provide the parts outside the CDR3, is NAGVMQNPRHLVRRRGQEARLRCSPMKGHSHVYWYRQLPEEGLKFMVYLQKENIIDESGMPKERFSAEFPKEGPSILRIQQVVRGDSAAYFCASSPRTDYEQYFGPGTRLTVT.

This chain links TRBV9 with TRBJ2-4; 7 positions match TRBD2. The V gene's germline CDR1 is SGDLS and CDR2 YYNGEE. This CDR3 is built from 16 residues. V trimming: 0 bases; J trimming: 5 bases; junction bases outside the gene matches: 8. The CDR3 protein is CASSVGGTTNQNIQYF. The CDR3 coding sequence is TGTGCCAGCAGCGTAGGCGGGACTACTAATCAAAACATTCAGTACTTC.

The chain joins TRBV30 to TRBJ2-2, with TRBD1 as a possible D gene (5 bases). V lost 2 bases, J lost 4 bases, and 8 bases lay in between. This CDR3 is 13 amino acids long. Germline values: CDR1 GTSNPN, CDR2 SVGIG (reference sequence). The CDR3 nucleotides read TGTGCCTGGAGTCGGACACTCACCGGGGAGCTGTTTTTT. Translating gives CAWSRTLTGELFF.

DNA for the CDR3: TGTGCCAGCCACTTTATGGGGTGGGGGGGTCAAGAGACCCAGTACTTC. Residues: CASHFMGWGGQETQYF. The chain employs TRBV2 and TRBJ2-5; 7 bases agree with TRBD2. The V gene end was trimmed by 8 bases and the J gene end by 2 bases; junction bases not matched to a gene: 14. This CDR3 comprises 16 residues. CDR1 is SNHLY, CDR2 FYNNEI, per germline. The whole variable domain, remainder taken from reference TRBV2 and TRBJ2-5, is EPEVTQTPSHQVTQMGQEVILRCVPISNHLYFYWYRQILGQKVEFLVSFYNNEISEKSEIFDDQFSVERPDGSNFTLKIRSTKLEDSAMYFCASHFMGWGGQETQYFGPGTRLLVL.

This clone was observed a few times. The chain joins TRBV6-1 to TRBJ1-1, with D tentatively TRBD1 (5 bases). From germline, CDR1 is MNHNS and CDR2 SASEGT. There are 13 residues in the CDR3. The V end was cut by 10 bases, the J end by 0 bases, with 12 bases between. CDR3 in amino acids: CATNRLMNTEAFF. CDR3 nucleotide sequence: TGTGCCACTAACAGGTTAATGAACACTGAAGCTTTCTTT.

The gene calls are TRBV7-2 and TRBJ2-5; the D is unclear. The V gene lost 1 base and the J gene lost 2 bases, with 14 bases spanning the gap. The V gene's germline CDR1 is SGHTA and CDR2 FQGNSA. This CDR3 has 16 residues. This CDR3 reads CASSLGLNWMQETQYF. The CDR3 coding sequence is TGTGCCAGCAGCTTAGGTTTAAACTGGATGCAAGAGACCCAGTACTTC.

In DNA, the CDR3 is TGTGCCAGCAGCCAAGCCCCAATGAACACTGAAGCTTTCTTT. Encoded protein: CASSQAPMNTEAFF. The gene calls are TRBV7-2 and TRBJ1-1; no clear D gene. Germline V gives CDR1 SGHTA, CDR2 FQGNSA. This CDR3 has 14 residues. Trimming removed 5 bases at V and 0 bases at J, with 10 bases between.